This TCR beta chain was profiled in a study of blood T cell repertoires in COVID-19. Turning to the study itself: Spain, Italy and the United States supplied samples that represented acute and convalescent COVID-19.

By sample share, this clone is medium-sized. In the original processing: Nucleated cell number was recorded as an estimate derived from reference gene primer amplification. Profiling relied on immunoSEQ multiplex PCR, and the TCRdb table lists in-frame clones only, not all of them. V, J and clone size derive from that table, while D and trimming were established from the DNA sequence. The sample gives about 13,000 clones, 90% of which show up once; 20% to 25% is in the top ten. This clonotype was sampled from a human donor with active COVID-19. The donor label of this sample is uncertain. The sequenced sample was peripheral blood.

As DNA, the CDR3 is TGTGCCAGCAGCCCAACAGGGGGCACTGAAGCTTTCTTT. Its translation: CASSPTGGTEAFF. J is TRBJ1-1 and V is TRBV7-3; 8 bases match TRBD1. J lost 4 bases, V lost 5 bases, and 3 bases had no gene match. CDR1 and CDR2 from the germline V gene are SGHTA and FQGTGA. This CDR3 has 13 amino acids.